Each of the 10 T cell receptor beta chains below was sequenced from the same sample in a study of blood T cell repertoires in COVID-19. The repertoire was sequenced with immunoSEQ multiplex PCR; TCRdb's copy has only in-frame clones and lacks some. Here the sample spans around 250,000 clones, roughly 84% being singletons. Input material: PBMCs or T cells enriched from blood (not recorded which). The receptors derive from a woman aged 45-65 years who had been exposed to COVID-19.

The table lists this clone with a few counts. The V gene is TRBV29-1, the J gene TRBJ1-1; possible D gene TRBD1, 6 bases. With 7 bases removed from V and 6 bases from J, the gap between germline ends came to 24 bases. Germline V gives CDR1 SQVTM, CDR2 ANQGSEA. This CDR3 has 15 residues. This CDR3 reads CSGGGGRGQGAEAFF. The CDR3 DNA sequence: TGCAGCGGAGGGGGTGGAAGGGGTCAAGGGGCTGAAGCTTTCTTT.

Only one count was recorded for this clone. This sequence joins TRBV11-1 and TRBJ2-7, with D perhaps matching TRBD2 (6 bases). This CDR3 comprises 12 residues. V lost 3 bases and J 7 bases, leaving 10 bases between the germline ends. Germline CDR1 and CDR2: SGHAT and FQDESV (reference sequence). In DNA form, the CDR3 reads TGTGCCAGCAGCTTCCACCGGGGGGAGCAGTACTTC. As protein: CASSFHRGEQYF.

This chain connects TRBV19 to TRBJ1-2; D gene ambiguous. Trimming took 5 bases from V and 8 from J, leaving 18 bases between them. The CDR3 extends over 14 amino acids. CDR1 is LNHDA and CDR2 is SQIVND in the germline V gene (reference sequence). Here the CDR3 reads CASSPRRQVNGYTF. As DNA, the CDR3 is TGTGCCAGTAGTCCAAGACGGCAGGTGAACGGCTACACCTTC.

With regard to this clone: This sample also contains other DNA sequences that code for the same CDR3. V gene TRBV19 combines with J gene TRBJ1-5; no clear D. This CDR3 has 13 amino acids. Per germline, CDR1 LNHDA and CDR2 SQIVND (reference sequence). Between the trimmed V and J ends, which lost 0 bases and 7 bases, there was a span of 7 bases. Here the CDR3 reads CASSIDRVQPQHF. CDR3 coding DNA: TGTGCCAGTAGTATAGATCGGGTGCAGCCCCAGCATTTT.

For the CDR3, the DNA is TGTGCCAGCAACTCCTTGGGGGGCACTGAAGCTTTCTTT. Its protein product is CASNSLGGTEAFF. This chain links TRBV5-8 with TRBJ1-1; tentatively, D is TRBD1 (5 bases). This CDR3 is 13 amino acids long. The germline CDR1 and CDR2 sequences are SGHTS and YDEGEE. Trimming left V 6 bases short and J 4 bases short, with 13 bases between.

The V and J genes are TRBV5-1 and TRBJ1-4; D possibly corresponds to TRBD1 (6 bases). The CDR3 totals 13 residues. The ends were cut back, 4 bases at V and 7 bases at J, with 11 bases in the middle. The germline gives CDR1 SGHRS, CDR2 YFSETQ. The DNA of the CDR3 is TGCGCCAGCAGCGCAGGGGTGGGTGAAAAACTGTTTTTT. Protein: CASSAGVGEKLFF.

The chain employs TRBV5-1 and TRBJ2-7; tentative D call: TRBD1 (5 bases). Germline assignment: CDR1 SGHRS and CDR2 YFSETQ. The CDR3 loop spans 15 amino acids. V lost 3 bases and J 3 bases, leaving 16 bases between the germline ends. The CDR3 spells CASSSIPTDLYEQYF. CDR3 DNA: TGCGCCAGCAGCTCTATACCGACAGATCTCTACGAGCAGTACTTC. The whole variable domain, filled in from reference TRBV5-1 and TRBJ2-7, reads KAGVTQTPRYLIKTRGQQVTLSCSPISGHRSVSWYQQTPGQGLQFLFEYFSETQRNKGNFPGRFSGRQFSNSRSEMNVSTLELGDSALYLCASSSIPTDLYEQYFGPGTRLTVT.

The rearrangement joins TRBV4-1 to TRBJ1-4; 8 nucleotides align to TRBD1. Germline V gene lookup returns CDR1 MGHRA and CDR2 YSYEKL. J was trimmed by 7 bases and V by 3 bases; bases with no gene match: 4. CDR3 length: 14 amino acids. In nucleotides, the CDR3 is TGCGCCAGCAGCCATCGGACAGGGACTGAAAAACTGTTTTTT. This gives the protein CASSHRTGTEKLFF.

V is TRBV7-2 and J is TRBJ2-7, with a weak D call TRBD2 (5 bases). The CDR3 extends over 13 amino acids. The V end was cut by 3 bases, the J end by 2 bases, with 8 bases between. Germline loops: CDR1 SGHTA, CDR2 FQGNSA. CDR3 amino acids: CASSFSGTYEQYF. For the CDR3, the DNA is TGTGCCAGCAGCTTCTCGGGGACCTACGAGCAGTACTTC.

On this clone: The junction departs from germline at one end; a sequencing error may be responsible. DNA of the CDR3: TGTGCCAGCAGCTTAAGAGGGGACACTAGGACAATCTTT. Translation: CASSLRGDTRTIF. The chain is built from TRBV5-5 and TRBJ1-1, with D tentatively TRBD1 (6 bases). CDR1 SGHKS and CDR2 YYEKEE come from the germline V gene (reference sequence). The CDR3 length is 13 residues.